Below are 31 T cell receptor beta chains sequenced from a single sample in a study of STAT5B mutations in CD4+ large granular lymphocyte leukemia. TCRdb keeps only in-frame clones here, not all; method: immunoSEQ multiplex PCR. The sample contains nearly 35,000 clones, roughly 65% of which appear only once. Sequencing was done on a sample of CD4+ T cells from blood buffy coats. The receptors originated from a human donor in good health.

The chain links TRBV7-9 to TRBJ1-3; D is unresolved. Trimming left V 2 bases short and J 0 bases short, with 5 bases between. The CDR3 totals 14 residues. Germline V gene lookup returns CDR1 SEHNR and CDR2 FQNEAQ (reference sequence). CDR3 sequence reads: CASSLLGSGNTIYF. The CDR3 bases are TGTGCCAGCAGCTTACTTGGCTCTGGAAACACCATATATTTT.

The rearrangement uses TRBV4-3 and TRBJ1-1; 7 bases are shared with TRBD1. V shed 4 bases and J 4 bases; nucleotides not matched to a gene: 9. This CDR3 region has 15 residues. Germline V CDR1 and CDR2: LGHNA, YSLEER. The CDR3 spells CASSLSTGQSTEAFF. The DNA for the CDR3 is TGCGCCAGCAGCCTTTCGACAGGGCAATCCACTGAAGCTTTCTTT.

The chain employs TRBV4-1 and TRBJ1-2; D is undetermined. The CDR3 length is 15 residues. Germline loops: CDR1 MGHRA, CDR2 YSYEKL. Trimming removed 1 base at V and 8 bases at J, with 17 bases between. The chain's CDR3 is CASSQAQESRVGYTF. DNA for the CDR3: TGCGCCAGCAGCCAAGCTCAGGAGAGCAGAGTGGGCTACACCTTC.

The chain joins TRBV19 to TRBJ1-5, with 7 bases identical to TRBD1. The CDR3 is 12 amino acids. Unmatched junction bases numbered 7, after V lost 10 bases and J lost 7 bases. Germline CDR1 is LNHDA and CDR2 is SQIVND (reference sequence). The CDR3 spells CATADREQPQHF. The CDR3, as DNA: TGTGCCACCGCTGACAGGGAGCAGCCCCAGCATTTT. The whole variable domain, filled in from reference TRBV19 and TRBJ1-5, reads DGGITQSPKYLFRKEGQNVTLSCEQNLNHDAMYWYRQDPGQGLRLIYYSQIVNDFQKGDIAEGYSVSREKKESFPLTVTSAQKNPTAFYLCATADREQPQHFGDGTRLSIL.

V is TRBV20-1 and J is TRBJ2-7; D ambiguous. This CDR3 is built from 11 residues. The V end was cut by 0 bases, the J end by 7 bases, with 7 bases between. Germline V lookup: CDR1 DFQATT, CDR2 SNEGSKA (reference sequence). This CDR3 reads CSARDAPEQYF. DNA of the CDR3: TGCAGTGCTAGAGATGCCCCGGAGCAGTACTTC.

V and J are TRBV7-2 and TRBJ2-3, with D maybe TRBD2 (6 bases). Germline lookup yields CDR1 SGHTA and CDR2 FQGNSA. The CDR3 spans 14 residues. Trimming took off 1 base at V and 5 bases at J, with 10 bases between the two ends. The CDR3 reads CASSLGGTQDTQYF. The CDR3 nucleotides are TGTGCCAGCAGCTTAGGAGGGACTCAAGATACGCAGTATTTT.

The chain couples TRBV9 to TRBJ2-3; 7 bases are a match to TRBD1. The CDR3 consists of 16 residues. J lost 2 bases, V lost 3 bases, and 9 bases had no gene match. Germline V gene lookup returns CDR1 SGDLS and CDR2 YYNGEE. CDR3 loop: CASSGHPGQNTDTQYF. In nucleotides, the CDR3 is TGTGCCAGCAGCGGACACCCGGGACAGAACACAGATACGCAGTATTTT.

The V and J genes are TRBV7-9 and TRBJ2-1; D uncertain. Germline V lookup: CDR1 SEHNR, CDR2 FQNEAQ (reference sequence). Between the trimmed V and J ends, which lost 4 bases and 0 bases, there was a span of 10 bases. CDR3 length: 15 amino acids. The CDR3 DNA reads TGTGCCAGCAGCTCAACGGGCCTCTCCTACAATGAGCAGTTCTTC. It encodes CASSSTGLSYNEQFF.

This chain connects TRBV18 to TRBJ2-5; D gene unclear. With 4 bases removed from V and 4 bases from J, the gap between germline ends came to 13 bases. The CDR3 consists of 14 residues. Germline CDR1 reads KGHSH; CDR2 reads LQKENI. This chain's CDR3 is CASSQERALETQYF. The CDR3 DNA sequence: TGTGCCAGCTCACAGGAACGCGCGCTAGAGACCCAGTACTTC. Filled out from reference TRBV18 and TRBJ2-5, the complete variable domain reads NAGVMQNPRHLVRRRGQEARLRCSPMKGHSHVYWYRQLPEEGLKFMVYLQKENIIDESGMPKERFSAEFPKEGPSILRIQQVVRGDSAAYFCASSQERALETQYFGPGTRLLVL.

The chain recombines TRBV6-1 with TRBJ1-5; D may be TRBD1 (6 bases). The V end lost 4 bases, the J end lost 4 bases, and 11 bases lay between the germline ends. Germline V gene sequence: CDR1 MNHNS, CDR2 SASEGT. The CDR3 contains 14 residues. CDR3 in DNA: TGTGCCAGCAGTGGGACAGATAATAATCAGCCCCAGCATTTT. It specifies CASSGTDNNQPQHF.

This rearrangement joins TRBV7-8 to TRBJ1-2; tentative D call: TRBD1 (6 bases). This CDR3 has 15 amino acids. V was trimmed by 7 bases and J by 2 bases, leaving 17 bases between them. Germline CDR1 SGHVS, CDR2 FQNEAQ. The CDR3 is CASTQQGSANYGYTF. CDR3 sequence (DNA): TGTGCCAGCACCCAACAGGGATCGGCCAACTATGGCTACACCTTC.

The chain is built from TRBV11-3 and TRBJ2-5, with TRBD1 as a possible D gene (6 bases). The germline CDR1 and CDR2 sequences are SGHNT and YENEEA. The CDR3 has 13 residues. Trimming removed 5 bases at V and 7 bases at J, with 14 bases between. The CDR3 DNA reads TGTGCCAGCAGCCCCCTACAGGGAACGACCCAGTACTTC. Translating gives CASSPLQGTTQYF.

The chain links TRBV6-1 to TRBJ2-7; D might be TRBD2 (6 bases). Germline CDR1 reads MNHNS; CDR2 reads SASEGT. The CDR3 contains 15 residues. The ends were cut back, 7 bases at V and 3 bases at J, with 19 bases in the middle. The chain's CDR3 is CASTFAGTAVYEQYF. DNA for the CDR3: TGTGCCAGCACCTTCGCGGGGACCGCCGTCTACGAGCAGTACTTC.

This clone showed up just a few times. This chain uses TRBV7-9 with TRBJ1-4; D uncertain. The length of the CDR3 is 15 residues. V lost 1 base to trimming and J lost 3 bases, with 9 bases between them. The germline CDR1 and CDR2 sequences are SEHNR and FQNEAQ (reference sequence). CDR3 in amino acids: CASSLGQTANEKLFF. The DNA of the CDR3 is TGTGCCAGCAGCTTAGGTCAGACTGCTAATGAAAAACTGTTTTTT.

The genes are TRBV10-1 and TRBJ1-1, with 8 nucleotides matching TRBD1. J was trimmed by 1 base and V by 6 bases; bases with no gene match: 4. CDR3 length: 14 residues. Germline CDR1 and CDR2: WNHNN and SYGVQD (reference sequence). CDR3 DNA sequence: TGCGCCAGCAGAGCCGGGACAGGGAACACTGAAGCTTTCTTT. Its protein product is CASRAGTGNTEAFF.

This chain links TRBV18 with TRBJ1-1, with TRBD1 as a possible D gene (5 bases). V was clipped by 6 bases and J by 2 bases, with 10 bases between them. Germline-derived CDR1 and CDR2 are KGHSH and LQKENI. CDR3 length: 13 residues. Here the CDR3 reads CASSRDSNTEAFF. The CDR3, as DNA: TGTGCCAGCTCTCGCGACAGCAACACTGAAGCTTTCTTT.

This clone was recorded once. The V call is TRBV10-3, the J call TRBJ1-1; 7 nucleotides match TRBD1. The J segment lost 8 bases and the V segment lost 6 bases, leaving 18 bases of the junction unmatched. This CDR3 has 16 residues. Germline V gene data show CDR1 as ENHRY and CDR2 as SYGVKD. The CDR3 DNA is TGTGCCATCAGAGACCGACAGGGAGGGGGGCCTTCGGAAGCTTTCTTT. Translated, it gives CAIRDRQGGGPSEAFF.

The CDR3 loop is CATATEASTDTQYF. In DNA form, the CDR3 reads TGTGCCACGGCCACAGAGGCTAGCACAGATACGCAGTATTTT. The gene calls are TRBV2 and TRBJ2-3; D unclear. The CDR3 runs to 14 residues. Per the germline V gene, CDR1 is SNHLY and CDR2 is FYNNEI. Trimming pared 10 bases from V and 0 bases from J, leaving 14 bases between.

The rearrangement uses TRBV18 and TRBJ1-5, with D possibly TRBD1 on 5 matching bases. The CDR3 is made up of 15 amino acids. Trimming cost V 0 bases and J 2 bases, with 8 bases left between them. CDR1 and CDR2 (germline): KGHSH, LQKENI. CDR3 in DNA: TGTGCCAGCTCACCACCGGGGGGAGGCAATCAGCCCCAGCATTTT. This encodes CASSPPGGGNQPQHF.

V usage is TRBV5-6 and J usage is TRBJ1-1, with 8 bases lining up with TRBD1. The CDR3 consists of 14 residues. Germline values: CDR1 SGHDT, CDR2 YYEEEE. Losses at the gene ends were 4 bases for V and 0 bases for J; bases not matched to a gene: 2. The CDR3, as DNA: TGTGCCAGCAGCGTGACAGGGGTGAACACTGAAGCTTTCTTT. As protein: CASSVTGVNTEAFF.

This clone was seen only a few times. The chain recombines TRBV4-1 with TRBJ1-2; 9 bases fit TRBD1. Germline loops: CDR1 MGHRA, CDR2 YSYEKL. V was clipped by 1 base and J by 4 bases; unmatched bases: 7. The CDR3 consists of 16 residues. The CDR3 DNA reads as TGCGCCAGCAGCCAAGCCGCCCGGGACAGGGTCTATGGCTACACCTTC. The encoded protein is CASSQAARDRVYGYTF.

The chain uses TRBV7-9 and TRBJ1-1; D ambiguous. Deletions cut 6 bases from V and 0 bases from J, with 5 bases between. Germline CDR1 SEHNR, CDR2 FQNEAQ (reference sequence). CDR3 length: 12 residues. The CDR3 spells CASSSVNTEAFF. The CDR3 region has the DNA TGTGCCAGCAGTTCGGTGAACACTGAAGCTTTCTTT.

The CDR3 loop reads CASSVFGGRDTGELFF. The CDR3 DNA reads TGTGCCAGCAGCGTGTTCGGGGGGCGGGACACCGGGGAGCTGTTTTTT. The V call is TRBV9, the J call TRBJ2-2, with D possibly matching TRBD2 (7 bases). This CDR3 contains 16 residues. Germline V gene lookup returns CDR1 SGDLS and CDR2 YYNGEE. V lost 2 bases, J lost 3 bases, and 14 bases lay in between.

The V and J genes are TRBV18 and TRBJ2-7, with TRBD1 matching 11 bases. The ends lost 3 bases at V and 0 bases at J; junction bases unmatched: 4. The CDR3 consists of 16 residues. CDR1 is KGHSH and CDR2 is LQKENI in the germline V gene. CDR3 DNA sequence: TGTGCCAGCTCACCTCTGGACAGGGGGCTCTCCTACGAGCAGTACTTC. This encodes CASSPLDRGLSYEQYF.

The chain recombines TRBV2 with TRBJ1-3, with no clear D. This CDR3 region has 13 residues. Trimming cost V 1 base and J 4 bases, with 5 bases left between them. Per germline, CDR1 SNHLY and CDR2 FYNNEI. This CDR3 is CASSEGRGNTIYF. In DNA, the CDR3 is TGTGCCAGCAGTGAAGGGCGAGGAAACACCATATATTTT. Filled out from reference TRBV2 and TRBJ1-3, the complete variable domain reads EPEVTQTPSHQVTQMGQEVILRCVPISNHLYFYWYRQILGQKVEFLVSFYNNEISEKSEIFDDQFSVERPDGSNFTLKIRSTKLEDSAMYFCASSEGRGNTIYFGEGSWLTVV.

The V call is TRBV5-1, the J call TRBJ1-6; 7 bases are shared with TRBD1. V lost 0 bases, J lost 6 bases, and 6 bases stayed unmatched. The V gene's germline CDR1 is SGHRS and CDR2 YFSETQ. The CDR3 contains 16 residues. The CDR3 DNA sequence: TGCGCCAGCAGCTTGGCCGGGACAGCTGTTAATTCACCCCTCCACTTT. Protein product: CASSLAGTAVNSPLHF.

The V and J genes are TRBV19 and TRBJ1-1; D uncertain. This CDR3 spans 12 amino acids. V was pared by 7 bases and J by 1 base, with 7 bases between. Germline loops: CDR1 LNHDA, CDR2 SQIVND (reference sequence). Written as DNA, the CDR3 is TGTGCCAGTATAGGCAGGAACACTGAAGCTTTCTTT. Translating gives CASIGRNTEAFF.

The V gene is TRBV6-5, the J gene TRBJ1-1; D is unclear. The length of the CDR3 is 16 residues. V lost 2 bases to trimming and J lost 5 bases, with 18 bases between them. The germline V gene has CDR1 MNHEY and CDR2 SVGAGI. CDR3 sequence reads: CASSYQAGLGRTEAFF. CDR3 nucleotides: TGTGCCAGCAGTTACCAGGCAGGCCTCGGGAGAACTGAAGCTTTCTTT.

This chain connects TRBV6-1 to TRBJ2-7, with D possibly being TRBD1 or TRBD2 (5 bases each). Trimming left V 1 base short and J 7 bases short, with 14 bases between. Germline loops: CDR1 MNHNS, CDR2 SASEGT. There are 14 residues in the CDR3. CDR3 DNA: TGTGCCAGCAGTGAAGGGTGGGGGTTCCAAGAGCAGTACTTC. Amino acids: CASSEGWGFQEQYF.

V usage is TRBV6-1 and J usage is TRBJ1-2; tentative D call: TRBD1 (5 bases). Deletions cut 1 base from V and 3 bases from J, with 9 bases between. Germline CDR1 is MNHNS and CDR2 is SASEGT. This CDR3 contains 14 residues. The CDR3 coding sequence is TGTGCCAGCAGTGAAGATGGGGGGTACTATGGCTACACCTTC. It is translated as CASSEDGGYYGYTF.

CDR3 nucleotides: TGTGCCAGCAGCCTCTTGGGAGAGACCCAGTACTTC. It yields the protein CASSLLGETQYF. The chain couples TRBV11-2 to TRBJ2-5; D gene uncertain. Per the germline V gene, CDR1 is SGHAT and CDR2 is FQNNGV. Trimming took 5 bases from V and 4 from J, leaving 8 bases between them. This CDR3 comprises 12 residues.